The 7 T cell receptor beta chains below come from one sample, sequenced in a study of OX40 agonist ivuxolimab in advanced cancers. Libraries were prepared by immunoSEQ multiplex PCR; TCRdb keeps only in-frame clonotypes and omits some of them. Among tens of thousands of clones listed, around four fifths were seen once. Sample: CD4+ or CD8+ T cells sorted from blood, taken in a trial of the OX40 agonist ivuxolimab. All receptors derive from an adult with an advanced solid tumor such as melanoma, head and neck, liver or kidney cancer.

The chain has TRBV18 and TRBJ2-7, with D maybe TRBD1 (6 bases). Trimming left V 5 bases short and J 3 bases short, with 14 bases between. CDR1 is KGHSH and CDR2 is LQKENI in the germline V gene. This CDR3 has 14 amino acids. The CDR3 spells CASSDRRGDYEQYF. CDR3 nucleotide sequence: TGTGCCAGCTCAGACAGGAGAGGGGACTACGAGCAGTACTTC.

CDR3 DNA sequence: TGTGCCAGCAGCGCAAGTAGGGGAACTGAAGCTTTCTTT. Translated, it gives CASSASRGTEAFF. The V and J genes are TRBV7-6 and TRBJ1-1; D is perhaps TRBD1 (5 bases). The length of the CDR3 is 13 residues. CDR1 and CDR2 from the germline V gene are SGHVS and FNYEAQ. Trimming cost V 5 bases and J 5 bases, with 12 bases left between them.

This rearrangement joins TRBV28 to TRBJ2-3; perhaps TRBD1 as D (5 bases). The CDR3 runs to 14 residues. V lost 2 bases and J lost 3, with 9 bases in between. Germline lookup yields CDR1 MDHEN and CDR2 SYDVKM. In DNA form, the CDR3 reads TGTGCCAGCAGTTTAGGGGCAGGAACAGATACGCAGTATTTT. Translating it yields CASSLGAGTDTQYF.

A single count supports this clone. This rearrangement joins TRBV11-2 to TRBJ2-1; 8 bases map to TRBD2. The germline gives CDR1 SGHAT, CDR2 FQNNGV. The CDR3 has 17 amino acids. The V gene end was trimmed by 2 bases and the J gene end by 7 bases; junction bases not matched to a gene: 13. CDR3 region: CASSLHGGGTLWNEQFF. DNA of the CDR3: TGTGCCAGCAGCTTACATGGCGGGGGGACCCTTTGGAATGAGCAGTTCTTC.

This clone appeared a few times. The gene calls are TRBV10-2 and TRBJ2-3; unclear D gene. Germline V gene lookup returns CDR1 WSHSY and CDR2 SAAADI. The length of the CDR3 is 14 residues. V lost 3 bases to trimming and J lost 3 bases, with 10 bases between them. The CDR3 nucleotides are TGCGCCAGCAGTGAAACGCGGTGGACAGATACGCAGTATTTT. Its translation is CASSETRWTDTQYF.

The V and J genes are TRBV9 and TRBJ2-3; tentative D call: TRBD2 (6 bases). This CDR3 has 16 residues. Per germline, CDR1 SGDLS and CDR2 YYNGEE. V dropped 3 bases and J dropped 1 base, with 15 bases sitting between them. The CDR3 sequence: CASSAAGSLGTDTQYF. CDR3 bases: TGTGCCAGCAGCGCGGCCGGGAGTTTAGGCACAGATACGCAGTATTTT.

The rearrangement links TRBV5-1 to TRBJ2-5; maybe TRBD2 (5 bases). V lost 0 bases and J lost 1, with 7 bases in between. The CDR3 has 14 amino acids. Germline V gene lookup returns CDR1 SGHRS and CDR2 YFSETQ. CDR3 protein: CASSLGLRQETQYF. In DNA, the CDR3 is TGCGCCAGCAGCTTGGGACTACGCCAAGAGACCCAGTACTTC.